The T cell receptor (beta chain) described here comes from a study of regulatory T cells in long-lasting Graves disease. Across the study: Antithyroid drugs had been taken under 3 months by newly diagnosed Graves' patients. Study results and caveats: TCR diversity was lower in persistent Graves' patients than in newly diagnosed ones.

Many counts were recorded for this clonotype. The antigen is not known. CDR3-region Arm-PCR and iRepertoire HTBI primers produced the TCR beta libraries. TCRdb re-derived calls from the multiplex PCR reads in MiXCR, one entry per CDR3 protein. The data show about 400,000 distinct CDR3 sequences, with less than 20% seen just once and 22% held by the top ten. The V end lost 5 bases, the J end lost 4 bases, and 18 bases lay between the germline ends. CDR1 is KGHDR and CDR2 is SFDVKD in the germline V gene. The CDR3 contains 16 residues. The time point here: newly diagnosed GD, antithyroid drugs for less than 3 months. From RNA extracted from PBMCs, the TCR library was made. Graves' disease diagnosis relied on American Thyroid Association guidelines.

Specimen: peripheral blood mononuclear cells (PBMCs), collected at new diagnosis, from a patient treated with antithyroid drugs. This sequence was found in a female donor with Graves disease. This chain uses TRBV24-1 with TRBJ2-3; D is perhaps TRBD1 (6 bases). The CDR3 bases are TGTGCCACCAGTGCCAGAGGCGCGGACAGTCCAGATACGCAGTATTTT. It encodes CATSARGADSPDTQYF.